The 29 T cell receptor beta chains listed next were all sequenced from one sample in a study of blood T cell repertoires in COVID-19. The method was immunoSEQ multiplex PCR; TCRdb's version includes in-frame clones alone and lacks a portion of them. The sample lists roughly 130,000 clones, more than 70% seen once, with approximately 2% in the top ten. The specimen was peripheral blood. These receptors were obtained from a man in his sixties or seventies with acute or convalescent COVID-19.

There are a few counts of this clone. Here the CDR3 DNA reads TGTGCCAGCAGTGAAAACCCGAGGGTAGGAGGCTACACCTTC. This sequence encodes CASSENPRVGGYTF. The chain carries TRBV2 and TRBJ1-2; D gene unclear. V lost 2 bases to trimming and J lost 8 bases, with 15 bases between them. This CDR3 has 14 residues. From germline, CDR1 is SNHLY and CDR2 FYNNEI.

This clone was recorded many times. The CDR3 here is CASSPGQHTEAFF. The CDR3 nucleotides read TGTGCCAGCAGTCCGGGACAGCACACTGAAGCTTTCTTT. This chain joins TRBV12-3 or TRBV12-4 and TRBJ1-1, with 7 bases lining up with TRBD1. Losses at the gene ends were 5 bases for V and 3 bases for J; bases not matched to a gene: 3. The CDR3 is 13 amino acids.

The V gene is TRBV4-1, the J gene TRBJ1-1; 8 nucleotides align to TRBD1. V lost 0 bases to trimming and J lost 0 bases; unmatched junction nucleotides: 0. The CDR3 is 15 amino acids. Germline V lookup: CDR1 MGHRA, CDR2 YSYEKL. The CDR3 protein is CASSQEGQVNTEAFF. DNA for the CDR3: TGCGCCAGCAGCCAAGAGGGACAGGTGAACACTGAAGCTTTCTTT.

In its sample, this clone was seen once. The chain uses TRBV3-1 (or the pseudogene TRBV3-2) and TRBJ2-1; 9 nucleotides agree with TRBD2. There are 16 residues in the CDR3. Germline assignment: CDR1 LGHDT and CDR2 YNNKEL (reference sequence). The V and J ends lost 1 base and 6 bases, in that order; junction bases with no gene match: 7. The DNA of the CDR3 is TGTGCCAGCAGCCAAGCCCCTCGACTAGCGGCCAATGAGCAGTTCTTC. Amino acids: CASSQAPRLAANEQFF.

CDR3 nucleotide sequence: TGCGCCAGCAGCTTGGGCGGGGATCTCACGATTTTTGGCACTGAAGCTTTCTTT. Translated: CASSLGGDLTIFGTEAFF. The chain combines TRBV5-1 with TRBJ1-1, with no clear D. CDR1 SGHRS and CDR2 YFSETQ come from the germline V gene. CDR3 size: 18 residues. The germline V and J ends were trimmed by 0 bases and 4 bases, with 22 bases remaining between them.

The genes are TRBV24-1 and TRBJ1-2; D is unresolved. Deletions cut 3 bases from V and 6 bases from J, with 7 bases between. This CDR3 is built from 12 residues. Germline CDR1 reads KGHDR; CDR2 reads SFDVKD. The CDR3 nucleotides read TGTGCCACCAGTGATCGTATAAATGGCTACACCTTC. Translating gives CATSDRINGYTF.

The chain combines TRBV15 with TRBJ2-5; 10 positions match TRBD2. V lost 3 bases and J lost 9; bases outside the gene matches: 10. The CDR3 spans 15 residues. Germline CDR1 reads LNHNV; CDR2 reads YYDKDF (reference sequence). The CDR3 spells CATSRETSGVESQYF. In DNA form, the CDR3 reads TGTGCCACCAGCAGGGAAACTAGCGGGGTGGAATCCCAGTACTTC.

This chain joins TRBV5-1 and TRBJ1-2; 9 positions match TRBD1. Trimming cost V 4 bases and J 6 bases; bases outside gene matches: 13. The CDR3 has 16 amino acids. The V gene's germline CDR1 is SGHRS and CDR2 YFSETQ. CDR3 in DNA: TGCGCCAGCAGCGGCGGTGGACAGGGGATTTTTGATGGCTACACCTTC. Its translation: CASSGGGQGIFDGYTF.

The genes are TRBV6-5 and TRBJ1-5; D perhaps matches TRBD1 (5 bases). The CDR3 loop spans 14 amino acids. The V gene's germline CDR1 is MNHEY and CDR2 SVGAGI. V lost 7 bases and J 0 bases, leaving 10 bases between the germline ends. The CDR3 nucleotides are TGTGCCAGCAAGGAGGGACCTAGCAATCAGCCCCAGCATTTT. It translates to CASKEGPSNQPQHF.

The chain joins TRBV4-1 to TRBJ1-2; D not resolved. V shed 0 bases and J shed 2 bases, with 10 bases lying between them. CDR1 MGHRA and CDR2 YSYEKL come from the germline V gene. The CDR3 totals 15 residues. The CDR3 DNA sequence: TGCGCCAGCAGCCAAGATCCGGGATTGAACTATGGCTACACCTTC. It yields the protein CASSQDPGLNYGYTF.

The CDR3 is CASYQTGTGGGSRYF. CDR3 nucleotide sequence: TGTGCCAGTTACCAAACCGGGACAGGGGGAGGGAGTAGGTACTTC. The rearrangement joins TRBV28 to TRBJ2-7; 11 bases are a match to TRBD1. This CDR3 is built from 15 residues. Unmatched junction bases numbered 19, after V lost 9 bases and J lost 12 bases. Per germline, CDR1 MDHEN and CDR2 SYDVKM.

This clone was counted many times. J is TRBJ1-6 and V is TRBV5-6, with a possible D match to TRBD1 (6 bases). CDR3 length: 14 amino acids. V lost 1 base to trimming and J lost 10 bases, with 12 bases between them. CDR1 and CDR2 (germline): SGHDT, YYEEEE. The CDR3 DNA is TGTGCCAGCAGCTTGTCAGGGGATGGCTCACCCCTCCACTTT. Translated: CASSLSGDGSPLHF.

The chain uses TRBV5-6 and TRBJ1-1, with D possibly TRBD1 on 5 matching bases. Germline CDR1 reads SGHDT; CDR2 reads YYEEEE. V was clipped by 4 bases and J by 7 bases, with 23 bases between them. The CDR3 loop spans 16 amino acids. The CDR3 region has the DNA TGTGCCAGCAGCCCCCCGGGGGGAAATGCGCTTAGTGAAGCTTTCTTT. Its translation: CASSPPGGNALSEAFF.

The gene calls are TRBV6-5 and TRBJ1-2; 7 bases line up with TRBD1. This CDR3 is 15 amino acids long. In germline, CDR1 is MNHEY, CDR2 SVGAGI. The J segment lost 0 bases and the V segment lost 6 bases, leaving 7 bases of the junction unmatched. The CDR3 region is CASSPGQQANYGYTF. The CDR3 bases are TGTGCCAGCAGCCCGGGACAGCAAGCTAACTATGGCTACACCTTC.

V usage is TRBV28 and J usage is TRBJ1-2; 10 bases are a match to TRBD1. From germline, CDR1 is MDHEN and CDR2 SYDVKM. This CDR3 comprises 16 residues. With V trimmed by 6 bases and J by 4 bases, 11 bases remained unmatched. CDR3 sequence reads: CASSNLDRGRVYGYTF. CDR3 DNA: TGTGCCAGCAGCAACCTCGACAGGGGGCGCGTCTATGGCTACACCTTC.

This rearrangement joins TRBV9 to TRBJ2-1; 8 bases are shared with TRBD2. This CDR3 comprises 15 residues. From germline, CDR1 is SGDLS and CDR2 YYNGEE. J was trimmed by 3 bases and V by 0 bases; bases with no gene match: 2. The CDR3 is CASSVAGGLYNEQFF. The CDR3 DNA reads TGTGCCAGCAGCGTAGCGGGGGGGCTCTACAATGAGCAGTTCTTC.

The chain recombines TRBV3-1 (or the pseudogene TRBV3-2) with TRBJ2-1, with 8 bases aligning to TRBD1. V was clipped by 0 bases and J by 7 bases; unmatched bases: 5. This CDR3 has 15 amino acids. The germline V gene has CDR1 LGHDT and CDR2 YNNKEL (reference sequence). The CDR3 DNA sequence: TGTGCCAGCAGCCAAGATCTAAACAGGGGGAATGAGCAGTTCTTC. Protein product: CASSQDLNRGNEQFF.

This chain uses TRBV5-1 with TRBJ2-7, with 9 bases matching TRBD1. With 0 bases clipped from V and 5 bases from J, the junction kept 6 bases outside the gene matches. CDR3 size: 15 residues. CDR1 SGHRS and CDR2 YFSETQ come from the germline V gene. This chain's CDR3 is CASSLGGTGKNEQYF. The CDR3 coding sequence is TGCGCCAGCAGCTTGGGGGGGACAGGGAAAAACGAGCAGTACTTC.

The chain carries TRBV5-4 and TRBJ1-4; perhaps TRBD1 as D (6 bases). This CDR3 is built from 15 residues. V was shortened by 1 base and J by 6 bases, with 13 bases between the two germline ends. The germline V gene has CDR1 SGHNT and CDR2 YYREEE (reference sequence). Written as DNA, the CDR3 is TGTGCCAGCAGCTTGCGCGGGGGGCGCGATGAAAAACTGTTTTTT. It yields the protein CASSLRGGRDEKLFF.

V gene TRBV3-1 (or the pseudogene TRBV3-2) combines with J gene TRBJ2-7; TRBD1 matches at 10 bases. J was trimmed by 3 bases and V by 4 bases; bases with no gene match: 9. Looked up from germline, CDR1 is LGHDT and CDR2 is YNNKEL (reference sequence). The CDR3 has 16 residues. CDR3: CASSRKSGQGIYEQYF. CDR3 DNA sequence: TGTGCCAGCAGCCGAAAATCGGGACAGGGGATCTACGAGCAGTACTTC.

The chain couples TRBV7-9 to TRBJ1-4, with 8 bases that match TRBD1. With V trimmed by 5 bases and J by 7 bases, 12 bases remained unmatched. The CDR3 totals 16 residues. Germline V gives CDR1 SEHNR, CDR2 FQNEAQ (reference sequence). This CDR3 reads CASSVYLSRGREKLFF. The CDR3 DNA reads as TGTGCCAGCAGCGTCTACTTGAGCAGGGGGCGTGAAAAACTGTTTTTT. The variable domain in full, completed from reference TRBV7-9 and TRBJ1-4, reads DTGVSQNPRHKITKRGQNVTFRCDPISEHNRLYWYRQTLGQGPEFLTYFQNEAQLEKSRLLSDRFSAERPKGSFSTLEIQRTEQGDSAMYLCASSVYLSRGREKLFFGSGTQLSVL.

The genes are TRBV7-9 and TRBJ1-2, with 8 bases fitting TRBD1. J gave up 5 bases and V 4 bases, and 12 bases lay outside the gene matches. Germline-derived CDR1 and CDR2 are SEHNR and FQNEAQ (reference sequence). This CDR3 has 16 residues. The CDR3 DNA reads as TGTGCCAGCAGCTCACAACACGGGACAGGACTGTATGGCTACACCTTC. It encodes CASSSQHGTGLYGYTF.

This clone has just one count. CDR3 in DNA: TGTGCCAGCAGCTCCAACAGGGCGCGGTACACTAACTATGGCTACACCTTC. Encoded protein: CASSSNRARYTNYGYTF. The genes are TRBV11-2 and TRBJ1-2; D is perhaps TRBD1 (6 bases). Germline CDR1 SGHAT, CDR2 FQNNGV. CDR3 length: 17 residues. V was trimmed by 4 bases and J by 0 bases, leaving 18 bases between them.

V is TRBV5-1 and J is TRBJ2-2; possible D gene TRBD1, 7 bases. This CDR3 has 15 amino acids. Trimming cost V 3 bases and J 3 bases, with 12 bases left between them. The V gene's germline CDR1 is SGHRS and CDR2 YFSETQ. The CDR3 loop is CASSWGQRDTGELFF. DNA of the CDR3: TGCGCCAGCAGCTGGGGACAGCGGGACACCGGGGAGCTGTTTTTT.

The genes are TRBV4-2 and TRBJ1-3; D remains ambiguous. The length of the CDR3 is 15 residues. From germline, CDR1 is LGHNA and CDR2 YNFKEQ. Trimming pared 3 bases from V and 2 bases from J, leaving 11 bases between. The CDR3 reads CASSHGLVTGNTIYF. CDR3 DNA sequence: TGTGCCAGCAGCCATGGCCTCGTTACTGGAAACACCATATATTTT.

V gene TRBV3-1 (or the pseudogene TRBV3-2) combines with J gene TRBJ2-5, with a tentative D call TRBD2 (6 bases). Germline CDR1 is LGHDT and CDR2 is YNNKEL (reference sequence). Trimming removed 1 base at V and 5 bases at J, with 20 bases between. The CDR3 has 17 amino acids. The CDR3 protein is CASSQVSSFGGKETQYF. CDR3 in DNA: TGTGCCAGCAGCCAAGTGTCGAGCTTTGGGGGGAAGGAGACCCAGTACTTC.

J is TRBJ2-3 and V is TRBV4-1; possibly TRBD2 for D (5 bases). This CDR3 comprises 13 residues. Trimming left V 4 bases short and J 5 bases short, with 10 bases between. Germline V gene lookup returns CDR1 MGHRA and CDR2 YSYEKL. CDR3 in amino acids: CASSRSAGDTQYF. In DNA form, the CDR3 reads TGCGCCAGCAGCCGATCTGCGGGAGATACGCAGTATTTT.

This chain uses TRBV20-1 with TRBJ2-3; no definite D call. The CDR3 consists of 10 residues. The germline V and J ends were trimmed by 3 bases and 4 bases, with 2 bases remaining between them. Germline V gene data show CDR1 as DFQATT and CDR2 as SNEGSKA (reference sequence). The CDR3 sequence is CSASADTQYF. CDR3 in DNA: TGCAGTGCTAGCGCAGATACGCAGTATTTT.

The chain carries TRBV6-1 and TRBJ1-3, with 8 nucleotides matching TRBD1. The germline gives CDR1 MNHNS, CDR2 SASEGT. This CDR3 comprises 14 residues. V lost 3 bases to trimming and J lost 4 bases; unmatched junction nucleotides: 2. The chain's CDR3 is CASSDRDRGNTIYF. As DNA, the CDR3 is TGTGCCAGCAGTGATCGGGACAGGGGAAACACCATATATTTT.